This T cell receptor beta chain comes out of a study of cytomegalovirus exposure and HLA in healthy donors (dated by TCRdb to 2016 to 2017). Some background on the complete study: An earlier analysis of some 550 of the donors reported about 290 Gb of sequence data and about 100 million unique TCR beta sequences from 150 million to 200 million T cells. Approximately 300 gigabases of sequencing data and around 88 million unique TCR sequences made up an early release that covered approximately 650 HLA-typed donors. Among the 398 genotyped donors, around 81% belonged to the genetic ancestry cluster associated with self-reported Caucasian donors. The study aimed to test whether cataloging public T cell receptors could reveal signatures of past pathogen exposure. Using immunosequencing, the study profiled T cell repertoires from fewer than 700 subjects and related those repertoires to cytomegalovirus serostatus. Along with the roughly 700-subject first cohort, a separate validation cohort of over a hundred different subjects was used. The study combined high-throughput TCR immunosequencing, statistical association of individual TCRs with disease status, and machine learning to predict cytomegalovirus infection status. To study patterns of TCR occurrence, a later analysis re-analyzed previously published TCR beta repertoires from 500 to 850 donors and added high-resolution HLA genotyping. In the later analysis, no new phenotypic data were used to find candidate immune exposures; instead, reliance was placed on TCR beta sequences and their occurrence across donors. An earlier analysis of about 620 of the donors applied high-throughput TCR beta sequencing to assess whether each TCR beta V gene segment acted as functional or pseudogenic. Donor age, sex, ethnicity and CMV serostatus were compiled alongside the repertoire data. In a later genetic analysis, genome-wide SNP genotypes for about three fifths of the roughly 670 donors were used, and that subset was treated as a discovery cohort. Every discovery cohort repertoire had been produced on one sequencing platform. Both class I and class II loci were covered by HLA typing, at four-digit resolution. Typing coverage differed by locus: A, B, C, DRB1 and DQB1 were typed in about 620-640 donors, DQA1 in roughly 500, DPA1 in approximately 600, and DPB1 in around 490. Several DR-DQ haplotypes were handled as single units for association and clustering because linkage in the cohort was strong. On average, roughly 240,000 unique TCR beta nucleotide sequences were sequenced per donor among more than 350 genotyped donors of the cohort, with roughly 18% of those sequences being non-productive. Points the paper makes about the study in general: The presence/absence analyses assumed that sequencing depth was roughly uniform across donors, and that assumption may not be true. V-gene and J-gene trimming of TCR beta chains was associated with a missense DCLRE1C variant in a later genetic analysis, and the association was replicated in an independent cohort. When HLA alleles, especially DR and DQ, strongly co-occurred, TCR associations were difficult to assign to individual alleles. Specific HLA alleles were associated with 18,000 or so TCR beta sequences at a false discovery rate of 0.05 in a later analysis. Because counts were too low, seventeen rarely observed V segments, including chromosome 9 orphons, were left out of the earlier analysis of roughly 600 of the donors. A later analysis found that most CMV-associated TCR beta chains appeared HLA-restricted, with HLA associations seemingly driven largely by CMV exposure. The 87-base-pair reads could not distinguish some IMGT-functional V segments, including TRBV6-2 and TRBV6-3, so those segments were excluded. Because HLA typing was missing for some donors at each locus, association tests included only the typed subset. A later analysis found that HLA-associated TCR beta chains were more clonally expanded and had lower generation probabilities than equally common non-associated chains. While some public TCRs were present in many individuals, most TCR sequences turned up only very rarely across donors. Several of the top co-occurrence clusters appeared to be linked to parvovirus B19, influenza, CMV and Epstein-Barr virus, according to a later analysis. In both the original and validation cohorts, the classifier was reported to diagnose cytomegalovirus status with high specificity and sensitivity. A further reported finding was that TCR beta sequences accurately predicted the HLA-A and HLA-B alleles for most subjects in the first cohort. Broadly in line with IMGT annotations, most TCR beta V segments showed up in productive rearrangements about 87% or about 30% of the time in an earlier analysis of several hundred of the donors. According to a later genetic analysis, donors in an Asian-associated ancestry cluster had fewer N-insertions in productive TCRs than the approximately 610-donor mean. Correlated functional status among segregating V segments might be attributable to linkage disequilibrium, but an unknown experimental factor could not be ruled out. The sequencing pipeline was judged likely to have produced a cluster of highly shared sequence variants as a technical artifact. The authors suggested that the approach could potentially be extended to other disease states and immunological phenotypes. The only immune exposure information available for the cohort was CMV serostatus. In the study, some 180 TCR beta chains were listed as associated with cytomegalovirus. In vitro tests confirmed that a few of the cytomegalovirus-associated TCR beta chains recognize cytomegalovirus antigens. According to a later analysis, TCR association rates differed among HLA loci, with DRB1 alleles showing the most associated TCRs and HLA-C alleles showing the fewest. The cohort was sequenced for TCR beta chains only, and without alpha or paired-chain data the features that could be detected were limited.

The cohort was made up of 650 to 700 healthy bone marrow donors. At the time of sampling, all cohort members were nominally healthy, though unrecorded immune exposures were likely present. The donor tested CMV seropositive and was one of the 289 seropositive cohort members. A peripheral blood sample was provided by each donor, and peripheral blood mononuclear cells were used for TCR beta sequencing. The Qiagen DNeasy Blood Extraction Kit was used to extract genomic DNA from the blood cell samples. To note about this clone: No antigen is known for it. Per-base quality was not reported, and no clone a single base away is much larger than it.

The library was produced with the immunoSEQ multiplex PCR assay. For the multiplex PCR, a mixture combining 60 forward primers for TCR Vbeta segments and 13 reverse primers for TCR Jbeta segments was used. The CDR3 region of rearranged TCR beta genes was amplified from genomic DNA by a multiplex PCR assay. Amplified TCR beta libraries were sequenced as 87-base-pair reads on the Illumina HiSeq System. Per the authors' processing: Across the 500 to 850 repertoires, a later analysis counted 60 million to 90 million unique TCR beta chains, 9.5 million to 13 million of which were shared by at least two donors. A nearest-neighbor algorithm error-corrected the raw reads and collapsed the reads into unique sequences, merging closely related sequences to remove PCR and sequencing errors. Alignment of CDR3 sequences to IMGT reference sequences was used to assign V, D and J gene segments. Each retained sequence needed at least a six-nucleotide match to both a V gene segment and a J gene segment. A rearrangement counted as productive if the CDR3 had no stop codons and remained in frame with V and J, and every other rearrangement counted as non-productive. Following IMGT convention, CDR3 was defined as the stretch from the second conserved V-encoded cysteine up to the conserved J-encoded phenylalanine. In an earlier analysis of approximately 500 of the donors, sequences lacking an unambiguous match to a single V gene segment were excluded. An earlier analysis of 587 of the donors called V segments functional above 56.7% productive rearrangements and segregating when the between-donor standard deviation exceeded 5%. A statistical classification framework was developed to diagnose cytomegalovirus status using the catalog of TCR beta chain sequences. In a later analysis, V and J genes were assigned by comparing TCR nucleotide sequences against IMGT/GENE-DB human TR gene sequences. Using the TCRdist pipeline, a later analysis assigned CDR3 sequences along with most-parsimonious VDJ recombination scenarios. A later analysis defined each TCR beta chain by its CDR3 amino acid sequence plus V-gene family, and excluded reads lacking a unique V-gene family. To address suspected cross-contamination and a sequencing artifact, a later analysis removed around 600 highly shared, low-generation-probability nucleotide sequences. In a later analysis, a clonal expansion index for each public chain was calculated from normalized within-repertoire ranks of inferred template counts. In a later analysis, generation probabilities were computed using a VDJ recombination model fitted to out-of-frame rearrangements, and the results were checked against IGoR. In a later analysis, TCR-TCR, TCR-HLA and TCR-CMV co-occurrence was scored with hypergeometric tests, and a repertoire-size bias correction was applied to TCR pairs. To estimate false discovery rates, a later analysis permuted the HLA or CMV assignments 20 times. In a later analysis, co-occurring TCRs were grouped with DBSCAN, and TCRdist sequence similarity was added when clustering was performed within HLA-allele-positive subsets. Co-occurrence clustering excluded repertoires with fewer than 30,000 or more than 120,000 public chains, plus five with anomalous nucleotide sharing. TCRdb mirrors the immuneACCESS table, restricted to in-frame sequences. Some clones are absent from its copies; in checked studies, under half trace to an unresolved V gene, and the reason for the others is unknown. D and trimming were read from the DNA, whereas the V and J calls and clone size are those reported in that table. The table for this sample lists 120,000 to 150,000 clones; over 60% of them were counted only once. The ten largest clones add up to 10% to 15% of the sample.

The germline V gene gives CDR1 as SGHDT and CDR2 as YYEEEE. Germline trimming: 4 bases from V, 5 bases from J; junction bases outside gene matches: 9. The CDR3 starts with the cysteine, ends with the phenylalanine, and has 15 residues. Just CDR3 DNA is preserved here, 45 bases in frame from base 1. Sample: PBMCs. The chain couples TRBV5-6 to TRBJ1-5; the central 7 bases match TRBD1. The origin of this receptor is a man aged 35 to 55 in good health and CMV-seropositive. The CDR3 amino acid sequence is: CASSGMGQLDQPQHF. The nucleotides read TGTGCCAGCAGCGGGATGGGACAGCTCGATCAGCCCCAGCATTTT.